The next 9 T cell receptor beta chains were all read from a single sample in a study of CXCR3-negative and CXCR3-positive naive CD8 T cells. Study observations and caveats: Researchers report that CXCR3-positive naive cells carry more hydrophobic TRB CDR3s than CXCR3-negative naive cells.

Via 5' RACE with UMI labels, TRB cDNA libraries were prepared. TCRdb reanalyzed the 5' RACE reads and collapses them to one entry per CDR3 protein, without DNA. The sample's table shows approximately 8,400 distinct CDR3 sequences. Their cognate antigens are unknown. The sample consisted of naive CXCR3+ CD8+ T cells from blood. As for subset: CD45RO-CCR7+CD27+CD95- naive CD8+ T cells expressing CXCR3 (TNR3+). These receptors originate from a human donor in good health. Some clones in this sample may be carry-over from other donors' samples.

The chain has TRBV29-1 and TRBJ2-2; TCRdb designates TRBD2, a call that cannot be tested without DNA. Germline V gives CDR1 SQVTM, CDR2 ANQGSEA. The CDR3 sequence is 12 residues long. This chain's CDR3 is CSVQEGTGELFF.

The rearrangement joins TRBV28 to TRBJ2-7; TCRdb's D gene call, TRBD1, goes unchecked for lack of DNA. Germline CDR1 is MDHEN and CDR2 is SYDVKM. This CDR3 region has 14 residues. The CDR3 region is CASSLWDNSYEQYF.

The chain is built from TRBV29-1 and TRBJ1-1; TCRdb returns TRBD1, unconfirmable since there is no DNA. The CDR3 is 14 amino acids. Germline V gene lookup returns CDR1 SQVTM and CDR2 ANQGSEA. The chain's CDR3 is CSVPQGGMNTEAFF.

The chain carries TRBV29-1 and TRBJ2-7. Germline loops: CDR1 SQVTM, CDR2 ANQGSEA. CDR3 length: 13 residues. The CDR3 loop is CSVEESVTYEQYF.

The chain is built from TRBV21-1 and TRBJ2-7. TRBV21-1 is labeled a pseudogene. This CDR3 region has 11 residues. This chain's CDR3 is CASIDAYEQYF.

CDR3: CASFPSRNEQFF. The chain carries TRBV2 and TRBJ2-1; TCRdb calls TRBD2, which cannot be checked without DNA. The CDR3 covers 12 residues. CDR1 is SNHLY, CDR2 FYNNEI, per germline.

This chain connects TRBV15 to TRBJ2-1. Per the germline V gene, CDR1 is LNHNV and CDR2 is YYDKDF (reference sequence). The CDR3 covers 15 residues. This CDR3 is CATSRDWTFYNEQFF.

The chain uses TRBV14 and TRBJ1-1; TCRdb designates TRBD1, a call that cannot be tested without DNA. The CDR3 runs to 17 residues. The germline gives CDR1 SGHDN, CDR2 FVKESK. The CDR3 region is CASSQVMTSQGNTEAFF.

This clonotype is labeled medium-sized (0.01 to 0.1%) based on frequency. The chain combines TRBV5-1 with TRBJ1-1; the D call from TCRdb, TRBD1, cannot be confirmed without DNA. Per germline, CDR1 SGHRS and CDR2 YFSETQ. The CDR3 length is 18 residues. The CDR3 sequence is CASSLTGTGGSKDTEAFF.